This T cell receptor beta chain emerged from a study of cytomegalovirus exposure and HLA in healthy donors. Trimming took 4 bases from V and 14 from J, leaving 18 bases between them. The CDR3 is 13 residues long. Germline-derived CDR1 and CDR2 are GTSNPN and SVGIG (reference sequence). Comments on this clone: Antigen specificity is unknown.

Findings of the study overall: The productive fraction for most TCR beta V segments was about 90% or about 30% in an earlier analysis. Later analysis revealed greater clonal expansion in HLA-associated TCR beta chains than in equally common others.

The primer mix had 60 Vbeta and 13 Jbeta primers. The assay was immunoSEQ multiplex PCR, and TCRdb's table has in-frame clones only and misses some. The profile shows 55,000 to 85,000 clones, 75% to 85% of them singletons. Sample: PBMCs. The TCR was taken from a man younger than 35 in good health and CMV-seropositive. This chain joins TRBV30 and TRBJ1-6; possibly TRBD1 for D (5 bases). The DNA for the CDR3 is TGTGCCTGGACTGAGGTCGGGGGTCTATCCCTCCACTTT. It yields the protein CAWTEVGGLSLHF.